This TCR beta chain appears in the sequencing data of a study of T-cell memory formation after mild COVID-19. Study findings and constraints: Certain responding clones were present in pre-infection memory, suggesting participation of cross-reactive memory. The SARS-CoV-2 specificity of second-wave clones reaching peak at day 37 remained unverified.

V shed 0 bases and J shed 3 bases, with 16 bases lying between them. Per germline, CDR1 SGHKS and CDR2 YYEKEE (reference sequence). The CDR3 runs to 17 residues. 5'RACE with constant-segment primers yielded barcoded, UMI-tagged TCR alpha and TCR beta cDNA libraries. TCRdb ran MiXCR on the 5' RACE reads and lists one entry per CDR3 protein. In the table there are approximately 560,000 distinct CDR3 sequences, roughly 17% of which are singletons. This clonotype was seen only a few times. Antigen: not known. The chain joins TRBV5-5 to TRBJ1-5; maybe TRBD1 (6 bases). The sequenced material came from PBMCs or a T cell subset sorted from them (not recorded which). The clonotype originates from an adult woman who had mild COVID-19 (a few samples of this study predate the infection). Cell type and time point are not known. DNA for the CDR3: TGTGCCAGCAGCTTGGGTGGTAGGGGGGGGCTCAATCAGCCCCAGCATTTT. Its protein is CASSLGGRGGLNQPQHF.